The present T cell receptor (beta chain) was sequenced within a study of T cells in Graves' hyperthyroidism and ophthalmopathy. Germline V CDR1 and CDR2: DFQATT, SNEGSKA (reference sequence). With 3 bases removed from V and 0 bases from J, the gap between germline ends came to 8 bases. CDR3 size: 14 residues. Amplified TCR beta CDR3 regions came from RNA transcripts. A set of HTBI primers served as the primers for a first-round RT-PCR of the TCR CDR3. TCRdb analysed the multiplex PCR reads with MiXCR anew, one entry per CDR3 protein. This table holds 33,000 or so distinct CDR3 sequences, around half found once. Diagnosis relied on clinical symptoms, serum thyroxine and TRAb, thyroid ultrasound and orbital computed tomography.

The sample consisted of blood. The rearrangement uses TRBV20-1 and TRBJ2-2, with D perhaps TRBD2 (5 bases). The receptor was derived from a woman in her forties or fifties with Graves' hyperthyroidism that later progressed to Graves' ophthalmopathy. CDR3 loop: CSASSGTNTGELFF. The CDR3 DNA reads as TGCAGTGCTAGTTCGGGGACGAACACCGGGGAGCTGTTTTTT.